Listed here are 11 T cell receptor beta chains from one sample, sequenced in a study of blood T cell repertoires in COVID-19. Sequencing was performed with immunoSEQ multiplex PCR; in TCRdb, only in-frame clones are kept and a portion is missing. Of about 250,000 clones listed, roughly 85% were seen once; the top ten hold 5.1%. The sample comprised peripheral blood. These receptors originate from a man in his forties or fifties with COVID-19, enrolled during active disease.

This chain links TRBV7-9 with TRBJ1-3, with D unclear. CDR3 length: 15 amino acids. The V gene's germline CDR1 is SEHNR and CDR2 FQNEAQ (reference sequence). The ends were cut back, 5 bases at V and 3 bases at J, with 14 bases in the middle. The CDR3 protein is CASSRTHRDGNTIYF. In nucleotides, the CDR3 is TGTGCCAGCAGCCGAACTCATCGGGATGGAAACACCATATATTTT.

The chain couples TRBV19 to TRBJ2-3; D possibly corresponds to TRBD2 (5 bases). V dropped 1 base and J dropped 1 base, with 9 bases sitting between them. The germline V gene has CDR1 LNHDA and CDR2 SQIVND (reference sequence). The CDR3 has 15 residues. This chain's CDR3 is CASSIAGGRTDTQYF. The CDR3 DNA follows: TGTGCCAGTAGTATAGCAGGCGGGCGCACAGATACGCAGTATTTT.

V gene TRBV5-1 combines with J gene TRBJ1-2; D is undetermined. The CDR3 is 14 residues long. V gave up 1 base and J gave up 0 bases, with 7 bases separating them. The germline gives CDR1 SGHRS, CDR2 YFSETQ. The DNA for the CDR3 is TGCGCCAGCAGCTTGACAGCCGCTAACTATGGCTACACCTTC. Protein sequence: CASSLTAANYGYTF.

This clone was seen a few times. The gene calls are TRBV4-1 and TRBJ1-2, with D hard to call. Trimming removed 2 bases from V and 4 bases from J, with 11 bases in between. The V gene's germline CDR1 is MGHRA and CDR2 YSYEKL. The CDR3 is made up of 14 amino acids. The CDR3 region has the DNA TGCGCCAGCAGCCAACAAAAAGACTCCTATGGCTACACCTTC. Its protein product is CASSQQKDSYGYTF.

The chain joins TRBV7-2 to TRBJ2-5; D is unclear. The V end lost 3 bases, the J end lost 4 bases, and 15 bases lay between the germline ends. Looked up from germline, CDR1 is SGHTA and CDR2 is FQGNSA. The CDR3 has 15 amino acids. The CDR3 is CASSFVLSRGETQYF. Written as DNA, the CDR3 is TGTGCCAGCAGCTTTGTCCTGTCCCGAGGAGAGACCCAGTACTTC.

The chain carries TRBV4-1 and TRBJ1-2; 7 nucleotides match TRBD1. With 1 base clipped from V and 4 bases from J, the junction kept 6 bases outside the gene matches. Germline CDR1 is MGHRA and CDR2 is YSYEKL. The CDR3 length is 15 residues. The CDR3 region has the DNA TGCGCCAGCAGCCAAGCAGGACAGGCACTCTATGGCTACACCTTC. Protein sequence: CASSQAGQALYGYTF.

The chain recombines TRBV5-4 with TRBJ1-2; D not certain. Deletions cut 4 bases from V and 0 bases from J, with 10 bases between. This CDR3 is 14 amino acids long. Per germline, CDR1 SGHNT and CDR2 YYREEE (reference sequence). In nucleotides, the CDR3 is TGTGCCAGCAGCCCGCCTACAGCTAACTATGGCTACACCTTC. Protein: CASSPPTANYGYTF. Drawing the rest from reference TRBV5-4 and TRBJ1-2, the complete variable domain is ETGVTQSPTHLIKTRGQQVTLRCSSQSGHNTVSWYQQALGQGPQFIFQYYREEENGRGNFPPRFSGLQFPNYSSELNVNALELDDSALYLCASSPPTANYGYTFGSGTRLTVV.

The genes are TRBV9 and TRBJ1-3; maybe TRBD1 (5 bases). The CDR3 contains 16 residues. Trimming removed 3 bases at V and 2 bases at J, with 15 bases between. Looked up from germline, CDR1 is SGDLS and CDR2 is YYNGEE. CDR3 region: CASSAWGGAAGNTIYF. In DNA, the CDR3 is TGTGCCAGCAGCGCCTGGGGGGGTGCGGCTGGAAACACCATATATTTT.

The chain has TRBV5-1 and TRBJ2-5, with unresolved D. Germline V gene sequence: CDR1 SGHRS, CDR2 YFSETQ. The length of the CDR3 is 15 residues. Trimming cost V 0 bases and J 2 bases, with 11 bases left between them. This CDR3 is CASSLGVAEQETQYF. In DNA form, the CDR3 reads TGCGCCAGCAGCTTGGGTGTGGCAGAACAAGAGACCCAGTACTTC.

This chain joins TRBV15 and TRBJ2-1; D perhaps matches TRBD2 (6 bases). The CDR3 sequence is 16 residues long. Germline lookup yields CDR1 LNHNV and CDR2 YYDKDF (reference sequence). V dropped 5 bases and J dropped 0 bases, with 14 bases sitting between them. The DNA for the CDR3 is TGTGCCACCAGCGGCTCCGGGACTGGCTCCTACAATGAGCAGTTCTTC. It encodes CATSGSGTGSYNEQFF.

The chain recombines TRBV27 with TRBJ1-2; D gene unclear. CDR1 MNHEY and CDR2 SMNVEV come from the germline V gene (reference sequence). The CDR3 spans 15 residues. Trimming stripped 0 bases from V and 8 bases from J, with 16 bases between. The CDR3 sequence: CASSLSAGSTRGYTF. The CDR3 bases are TGTGCCAGCAGTTTATCGGCGGGCTCGACGAGGGGCTACACCTTC.